This section outlines one T cell receptor (beta chain) sequence together with its context. The record originates from a study of T-cell reconstitution after alpha-beta-depleted transplantation in children. A library of TCRbeta sequences, prepared with unique molecular identifiers, was generated. TCRdb ran MiXCR on the PCR reads and lists one entry per CDR3 protein. The data contain about 1,000,000 distinct CDR3 sequences, about 26% of them singletons. V lost 0 bases to trimming and J lost 0 bases, with 14 bases between them. Germline V CDR1 and CDR2: SGHAT, FQNNGV. This CDR3 is built from 17 residues.

The material sequenced was PBMCs, mostly from graft donor cells, taken 360 days after TCRalphabeta/CD19-depleted stem cell transplant. The chain combines TRBV11-2 with TRBJ1-1, with a tentative D call TRBD1 (5 bases). The receptor's source is a boy younger than two who had a stem cell transplant for SCID, so the T cells may come from the graft donor. The CDR3 here is CASSLDRREGMNTEAFF. DNA for the CDR3: TGTGCCAGCAGCTTAGATCGGAGGGAGGGGATGAACACTGAAGCTTTCTTT.